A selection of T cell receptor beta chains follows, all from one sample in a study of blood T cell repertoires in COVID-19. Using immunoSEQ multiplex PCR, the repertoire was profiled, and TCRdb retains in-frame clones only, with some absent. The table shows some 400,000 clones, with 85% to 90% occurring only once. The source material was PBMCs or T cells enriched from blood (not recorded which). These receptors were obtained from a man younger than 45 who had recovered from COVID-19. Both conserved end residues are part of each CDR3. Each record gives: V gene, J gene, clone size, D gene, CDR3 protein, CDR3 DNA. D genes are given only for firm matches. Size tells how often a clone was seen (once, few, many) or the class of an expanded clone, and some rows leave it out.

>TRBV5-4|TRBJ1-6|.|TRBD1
CASSYRQGNSPLHF
TGTGCCAGCAGCTATAGACAGGGGAATTCACCCCTCCACTTT
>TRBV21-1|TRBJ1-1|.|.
CAGTEVPNTEAFF
TGTGCCGGGACAGAAGTACCTAACACTGAAGCTTTCTTT
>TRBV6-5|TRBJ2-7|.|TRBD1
CASSFGTESYEQYF
TGTGCCAGCAGTTTTGGGACAGAATCCTACGAGCAGTACTTC
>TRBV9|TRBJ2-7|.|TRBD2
CASSLTSGTGEQYF
TGTGCCAGCAGCCTGACTAGCGGGACGGGAGAGCAGTACTTC
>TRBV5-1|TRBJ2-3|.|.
CASSLARASTDTQYF
TGCGCCAGCAGCTTGGCCAGGGCGAGCACAGATACGCAGTATTTT
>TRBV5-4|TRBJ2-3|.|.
CASSSRGVSTDTQYF
TGTGCCAGCAGCTCACGGGGTGTTAGCACAGATACGCAGTATTTT
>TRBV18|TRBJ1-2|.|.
CASSPNTVEGGYTF
TGTGCCAGCTCACCAAACACCGTCGAGGGTGGCTACACCTTC
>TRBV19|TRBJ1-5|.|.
CASMWANSNQPQHF
TGTGCCAGTATGTGGGCAAATAGCAATCAGCCCCAGCATTTT
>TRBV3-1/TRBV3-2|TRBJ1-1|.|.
CASSQDPPGTEAFF
TGTGCCAGCAGCCAAGATCCACCGGGTACTGAAGCTTTCTTT
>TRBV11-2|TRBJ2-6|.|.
CASSVLRSGANVLTF
TGTGCCAGCAGCGTACTACGGTCAGGGGCCAACGTCCTGACTTTC
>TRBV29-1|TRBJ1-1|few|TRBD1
CSVRTGGVITEAFF
TGCAGCGTCCGGACAGGGGGAGTAATCACTGAAGCTTTCTTT
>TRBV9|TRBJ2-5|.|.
CASSRQDRGETQYF
TGTGCCAGCAGCAGACAAGACCGAGGGGAGACCCAGTACTTC
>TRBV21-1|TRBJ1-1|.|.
CASSSPGEGDAFF
TGTGCCAGCAGCTCTCCCGGGGAGGGGGACGCTTTCTTT
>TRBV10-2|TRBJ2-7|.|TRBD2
CASVGRARGRAYEQYF
TGCGCCAGCGTTGGGAGGGCCAGAGGGAGGGCCTACGAGCAGTACTTC
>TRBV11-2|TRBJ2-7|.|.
CASSFTDFTYEQYF
TGTGCCAGCAGCTTCACTGACTTTACCTACGAGCAGTACTTC
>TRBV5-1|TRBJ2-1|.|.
CASSLELAQKWDEQFF
TGCGCCAGCAGCTTGGAATTAGCTCAGAAATGGGATGAGCAGTTCTTC
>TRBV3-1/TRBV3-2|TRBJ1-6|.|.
CASSRGRTGNSPLHF
TGTGCCAGCAGCCGTGGTCGTACAGGGAATTCACCCCTCCACTTT
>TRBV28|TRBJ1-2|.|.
CASSSTGLATGGGGYTF
TGTGCCAGCAGTAGCACGGGTCTGGCCACCGGCGGAGGTGGCTACACCTTC
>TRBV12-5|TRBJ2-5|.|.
CASGLWETSETQYF
TGTGCTAGTGGTCTCTGGGAGACTTCGGAGACCCAGTACTTC
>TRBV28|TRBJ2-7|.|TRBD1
CASSLWAGGTYEQYF
TGTGCCAGCAGTTTATGGGCAGGGGGCACCTACGAGCAGTACTTC
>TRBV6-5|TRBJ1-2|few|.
CASSYSGSYGYTF
TGTGCCAGCAGTTACTCCGGGAGTTATGGCTACACCTTC
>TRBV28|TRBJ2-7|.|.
CASRADRSVNEQYF
TGTGCCAGCAGGGCAGACAGGTCGGTCAACGAGCAGTACTTC
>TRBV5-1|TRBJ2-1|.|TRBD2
CASRVAGVMNEQFF
TGCGCCAGCAGAGTAGCGGGAGTTATGAATGAGCAGTTCTTC
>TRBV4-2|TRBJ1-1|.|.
CASSQEWRGSMNTEAFF
TGTGCCAGCAGCCAAGAGTGGAGGGGCTCGATGAACACTGAAGCTTTCTTT
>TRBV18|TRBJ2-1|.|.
CASSPAGQGKNEQFF
TGTGCCAGCTCACCGGCTGGGCAGGGCAAGAATGAGCAGTTCTTC
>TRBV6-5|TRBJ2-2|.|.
CASSYGLAGELFF
TGTGCCAGCAGTTACGGCCTAGCGGGGGAGCTGTTTTTT
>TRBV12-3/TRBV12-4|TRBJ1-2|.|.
CASSSGLLGYTF
TGTGCCAGCAGTTCGGGACTCTTGGGCTACACCTTC
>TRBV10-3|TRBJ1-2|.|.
CAISDGQGNGYTF
TGTGCCATCAGTGACGGGCAGGGGAACGGCTACACCTTC
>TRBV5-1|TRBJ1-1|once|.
CASSLDGDTNTEAFF
TGCGCCAGCAGCTTGGATGGGGACACGAACACTGAAGCTTTCTTT
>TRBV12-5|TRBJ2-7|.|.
CASGTRGSSYEQYF
TGTGCTAGTGGCACTAGGGGGAGCTCCTACGAGCAGTACTTC
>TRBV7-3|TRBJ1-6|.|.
CASRSSYNSPLHF
TGTGCCAGTCGGAGCTCCTATAATTCACCCCTCCACTTT
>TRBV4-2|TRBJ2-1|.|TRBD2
CASSHPGLSINEQFF
TGTGCCAGCAGCCATCCGGGACTAAGTATTAATGAGCAGTTCTTC
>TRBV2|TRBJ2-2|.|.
CASSASGPGELFF
TGTGCCAGCAGTGCCTCAGGGCCCGGGGAGCTGTTTTTT
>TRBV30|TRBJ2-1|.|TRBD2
CAWTPPAGGRGEQFF
TGTGCCTGGACTCCCCCAGCGGGAGGGCGGGGTGAGCAGTTCTTC
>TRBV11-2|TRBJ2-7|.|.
CASSLGQPYEQYF
TGTGCCAGCAGCCTCGGACAGCCCTACGAGCAGTACTTC
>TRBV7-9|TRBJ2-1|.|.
CASSLRDNPYNEQFF
TGTGCCAGCAGCTTGCGCGACAACCCCTACAATGAGCAGTTCTTC
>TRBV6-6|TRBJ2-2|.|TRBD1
CASSRTGQGPSNTGELFF
TGTGCCAGCAGTCGCACAGGACAGGGCCCTTCGAACACCGGGGAGCTGTTTTTT
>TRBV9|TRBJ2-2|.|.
CASRSSAQGETGELFF
TGTGCCAGCAGATCTAGCGCTCAGGGGGAGACCGGGGAGCTGTTTTTT
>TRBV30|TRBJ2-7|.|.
CAWTSLSNEQYF
TGTGCCTGGACTAGCCTCTCGAACGAGCAGTACTTC